Listed below are T cell receptor beta chains from one sample, sequenced in a study of molecular identifiers for immune sequencing clone quantification. TCRdb recomputed calls from the PCR reads with MiXCR, one row per CDR3 protein. Found here are under 85,000 distinct CDR3 sequences, 17% of them singletons; the top ten hold 1.4% to 1.5%. Material for sequencing was naive CD8+ T cells from blood, with Jurkat cell RNA spiked in. The receptor source for this set is a human donor in good health. Some libraries in this study had Jurkat cell RNA spiked in. CDR3s include the opening cysteine and the closing phenylalanine or tryptophan. D genes are given only for firm matches. Where a row states a size, it is once, few, many or the class of an expanded clone; other rows omit it.

D: TRBD1
V: TRBV19
length: 15
J: TRBJ2-1
size: many
DNA: TGTGCCAGTAGTAGGGACAGGGGATTGGACAATGAGCAGTTCTTC
CDR3: CASSRDRGLDNEQFF

D: TRBD1
V: TRBV15
length: 15
J: TRBJ2-7
size: .
DNA: TGTGCCACCAGCAGTCGGACAGGGGTAGCCTACGAGCAGTACTTC
CDR3: CATSSRTGVAYEQYF

D: .
V: TRBV6-5
length: 15
J: TRBJ2-5
size: many
DNA: TGTGCCAGCAGAAGAGCGGGCCCGGGACGGGAGACCCAGTACTTC
CDR3: CASRRAGPGRETQYF

D: TRBD1
V: TRBV6-1
length: 16
J: TRBJ1-1
size: .
DNA: TGTGCCAGCAAAAGGACCGGGACAGCCATGAACACTGAAGCTTTCTTT
CDR3: CASKRTGTAMNTEAFF

D: .
V: TRBV4-3
length: 15
J: TRBJ2-7
size: many
DNA: TGCGCCAGCAGCCAAGATTGGCCGGGGGCCTACGAGCAGTACTTC
CDR3: CASSQDWPGAYEQYF

D: .
V: TRBV27
length: 17
J: TRBJ2-3
size: many
DNA: TGTGCCAGCAGTCTAGGGACTTACGGTGCTAGCACAGATACGCAGTATTTT
CDR3: CASSLGTYGASTDTQYF

D: TRBD1
V: TRBV7-9
length: 16
J: TRBJ1-1
size: few
DNA: TGTGCCAGCCTACCCCGGGACAGGGTAAGGAACACTGAAGCTTTCTTT
CDR3: CASLPRDRVRNTEAFF

D: .
V: TRBV7-9
length: 14
J: TRBJ2-5
size: many
DNA: TGTGCCAGCACCCAATTCGCGAAGCAAGAGACCCAGTACTTC
CDR3: CASTQFAKQETQYF

D: .
V: TRBV7-2
length: 16
J: TRBJ2-1
size: many
DNA: TGTGCCAGCAGCTTAGGTCTAGCTTCTTCCTACAATGAGCAGTTCTTC
CDR3: CASSLGLASSYNEQFF

D: .
V: TRBV7-8
length: 15
J: TRBJ1-6
size: many
DNA: TGTGCCAGCAGCTCCCAATCCACGATGGCTTCACCCCTCCACTTT
CDR3: CASSSQSTMASPLHF

D: .
V: TRBV11-3
length: 15
J: TRBJ2-1
size: many
DNA: TGTGCCAGCAGCTCCCCCGGGAGAACCTACAATGAGCAGTTCTTC
CDR3: CASSSPGRTYNEQFF

D: TRBD2
V: TRBV14
length: 18
J: TRBJ2-1
size: many
DNA: TGTGCCAGCAGCCAAGTATTTAGGACGACTAGCGGTCGGAATGAGCAGTTCTTC
CDR3: CASSQVFRTTSGRNEQFF

D: .
V: TRBV27
length: 15
J: TRBJ2-2
size: many
DNA: TGTGCCAGCAGTTTAGGACTAACCAACACCGGGGAGCTGTTTTTT
CDR3: CASSLGLTNTGELFF

D: .
V: TRBV7-9
length: 13
J: TRBJ2-2
size: many
DNA: TGTGCCAGCCAGTGGAGGAACACCGGGGAGCTGTTTTTT
CDR3: CASQWRNTGELFF

D: TRBD1
V: TRBV6-5
length: 15
J: TRBJ2-5
size: many
DNA: TGTGCCAGCAGTATCTTTCCAGGGGGCATGGAGACCCAGTACTTC
CDR3: CASSIFPGGMETQYF

D: TRBD1
V: TRBV12-3/TRBV12-4
length: 16
J: TRBJ1-1
size: many
DNA: TGTGCCAGCAGTTTCCGGGACAGGGGGATGAACACTGAAGCTTTCTTT
CDR3: CASSFRDRGMNTEAFF

D: .
V: TRBV27
length: 16
J: TRBJ1-5
size: few
DNA: TGTGCCAGCAGACAGGACAGCTTTGGCAGCAATCAGCCCCAGCATTTT
CDR3: CASRQDSFGSNQPQHF

D: .
V: TRBV19
length: 13
J: TRBJ1-1
size: many
DNA: TGTGCCAGTAGTATAAGCGAGAACACTGAAGCTTTCTTT
CDR3: CASSISENTEAFF

D: TRBD1
V: TRBV7-6
length: 14
J: TRBJ1-1
size: few
DNA: TGTGCCAGCAGCCCCGTAGGACAGGGACTAGAAGCTTTCTTT
CDR3: CASSPVGQGLEAFF

D: TRBD2
V: TRBV20-1
length: 15
J: TRBJ2-7
size: many
DNA: TGCAGTGCTAGCCCCTTTGGGGAGGGTCCCTACGAGCAGTACTTC
CDR3: CSASPFGEGPYEQYF

D: .
V: TRBV4-1
length: 15
J: TRBJ2-2
size: many
DNA: TGCGCCAGCAGCCAAGAAGAAACTTTTACCGGGGAGCTGTTTTTT
CDR3: CASSQEETFTGELFF

D: .
V: TRBV9
length: 15
J: TRBJ1-6
size: many
DNA: TGTGCCAGCAGCGGGATAGGTGATAATAATTCACCCCTCCACTTT
CDR3: CASSGIGDNNSPLHF

D: .
V: TRBV28
length: 17
J: TRBJ2-7
size: .
DNA: TGTGCCAGCAGTCAGATTCAACCGGGCCTCGAGCTGGGCGAGCAGTACTTC
CDR3: CASSQIQPGLELGEQYF

D: .
V: TRBV11-2
length: 16
J: TRBJ1-4
size: many
DNA: TGTGCCAGCAGCTCCGGACAGTATGCAACTAATGAAAAACTGTTTTTT
CDR3: CASSSGQYATNEKLFF

D: .
V: TRBV20-1
length: 11
J: TRBJ1-2
size: few
DNA: TGCAGTGCTAGAGACGATAGCGGCTACACCTTC
CDR3: CSARDDSGYTF

D: TRBD2
V: TRBV3-1
length: 20
J: TRBJ2-3
size: many
DNA: TGTGCCAGCAGCCAAGAGGTCAATCTAGCGGAGCTTCTTAGCACAGATACGCAGTATTTT
CDR3: CASSQEVNLAELLSTDTQYF

D: .
V: TRBV27
length: 16
J: TRBJ1-5
size: .
DNA: TGTGCCAGCAGACAGGACAGCTTTGGCAGCAATCGGCCCCAGCATTTT
CDR3: CASRQDSFGSNRPQHF

D: .
V: TRBV27
length: 13
J: TRBJ1-1
size: many
DNA: TGTGCCAGCCGCTCTATGGGTATTAATGAAGCTTTCTTT
CDR3: CASRSMGINEAFF

D: TRBD1
V: TRBV7-9
length: 20
J: TRBJ2-4
size: medium-sized
DNA: TGTGCCAGCAGCGACAGGGGGCCCCTTGCGGGCAACCTAGCCAAAAACATTCAGTACTTC
CDR3: CASSDRGPLAGNLAKNIQYF

D: TRBD1
V: TRBV4-3
length: 16
J: TRBJ1-2
size: .
DNA: TGCGCCAGCAGCCATGAAACCGGGACAGGGGACTTAGGCTACACCTTC
CDR3: CASSHETGTGDLGYTF

D: .
V: TRBV7-9
length: 13
J: TRBJ2-2
size: .
DNA: TGTGCCAGCAGCTTAGCAAAGAACGGGGAGCTGTTTTTT
CDR3: CASSLAKNGELFF

D: .
V: TRBV28
length: 14
J: TRBJ2-2
size: many
DNA: TGTGCCAGCAGCTCTAGACATGGTACCGGGGAGCTGTTTTTT
CDR3: CASSSRHGTGELFF

D: .
V: TRBV10-1
length: 14
J: TRBJ1-4
size: .
DNA: TGCGCCAGCAGTGACGGGTCCGTTTATGAAAAACTGTTTTTT
CDR3: CASSDGSVYEKLFF

D: TRBD2
V: TRBV7-9
length: 14
J: TRBJ2-1
size: .
DNA: TGTGCCAGCAGCTTCGGGACTACTTACAATGAGCAGTTCTTC
CDR3: CASSFGTTYNEQFF

D: TRBD2
V: TRBV4-2
length: 18
J: TRBJ2-3
size: .
DNA: TGTGCCAGCAGCCAAGGGGGAGGAGCGGGAGAGGGGGCAGATACGCAGTATTTT
CDR3: CASSQGGGAGEGADTQYF

D: TRBD2
V: TRBV5-4
length: 19
J: TRBJ2-1
size: .
DNA: TGTGCCAGCAGCTTCGGACTAGCTGAAAACCATGGCTCCTACAATGAGCAGTTCTTC
CDR3: CASSFGLAENHGSYNEQFF

D: .
V: TRBV6-6
length: 14
J: TRBJ1-4
size: once
DNA: TGTGCCAGCACTCACGGCTCCACTAATGAAAAACTGTTTTTT
CDR3: CASTHGSTNEKLFF

D: .
V: TRBV11-3
length: 17
J: TRBJ2-2
size: few
DNA: TGTGCCAGCAGCTTAGGGTTCGGACACAGAAGCACCGGGGAGCTGTTTTTT
CDR3: CASSLGFGHRSTGELFF

D: .
V: TRBV3-1
length: 17
J: TRBJ2-3
size: many
DNA: TGTGCCAGCAGCCCCCTGGGGGTTCCCTATAATCAAGATACGCAGTATTTT
CDR3: CASSPLGVPYNQDTQYF

D: TRBD2
V: TRBV24-1
length: 16
J: TRBJ2-1
size: .
DNA: TGTGCCACCAGTGATTTTCGGCGGGAGTTTGGTAATGAGCAGTTCTTC
CDR3: CATSDFRREFGNEQFF

D: TRBD1
V: TRBV28
length: 14
J: TRBJ2-7
size: many
DNA: TGTGCCAGCAGTGGGACAGGGGTCTTCCGCGCGGGGTACTTC
CDR3: CASSGTGVFRAGYF

D: TRBD2
V: TRBV19
length: 15
J: TRBJ2-7
size: many
DNA: TGTGCCAGTAGTATAGCCCCCGGGAGGGACTACGAGCAGTACTTC
CDR3: CASSIAPGRDYEQYF

D: TRBD2
V: TRBV7-3
length: 19
J: TRBJ2-2
size: few
DNA: TGTGCCAGCAGCCCGGGACTAGCGGGAGTATTTGGTCAATCCGGGGAGCTGTTTTTT
CDR3: CASSPGLAGVFGQSGELFF

D: TRBD2
V: TRBV4-1
length: 15
J: TRBJ2-3
size: many
DNA: TGCGCCAGCAGCCAAGGACGGGAGGGCCCCGATACGCAGTATTTT
CDR3: CASSQGREGPDTQYF

D: TRBD2
V: TRBV20-1
length: 13
J: TRBJ2-7
size: many
DNA: TGCAGTGCTACCAGCGGGGACTCCTACGAGCAGTACTTC
CDR3: CSATSGDSYEQYF

D: .
V: TRBV19
length: 15
J: TRBJ1-1
size: many
DNA: TGTGCCAGTAGTATAGATCCAGATCCGAACACTGAAGCTTTCTTT
CDR3: CASSIDPDPNTEAFF

D: .
V: TRBV24-1
length: 15
J: TRBJ1-5
size: many
DNA: TGTGCCACCAGTGATGGGACGATTAGCAATCAGCCCCAGCATTTT
CDR3: CATSDGTISNQPQHF

D: TRBD1
V: TRBV27
length: 14
J: TRBJ2-5
size: many
DNA: TGTGCCAGCAGTTTCCAGACAGGGACAGAGACCCAGTACTTC
CDR3: CASSFQTGTETQYF

D: TRBD2
V: TRBV7-9
length: 15
J: TRBJ2-2
size: many
DNA: TGTGCCAGCGAACTAGCGGGACGAAACACCGGGGAGCTGTTTTTT
CDR3: CASELAGRNTGELFF